The subject of this entry is one T cell receptor (beta chain). What it recognizes is unknown. Within the sample, other DNA sequences also encode this same CDR3. The source of the sample is a study of T cell responses to AZD1222 COVID-19 vaccine. General study findings and limits: Donors in the cohort were predominantly white British and more often female, and clonal diversity was possibly underestimated. Researchers took repertoire samples only after the peak T cell response had come.

Clones were sequenced by immunoSEQ multiplex PCR, and TCRdb holds only the in-frame ones, with some missing. The table lists some 87,000 clones, around 91% of them singletons. This clonotype originated in an adult in good health. The sequencing used peripheral blood, collected on day 0 of MenACWY control vaccination.

The CDR3 DNA reads TGTGCCAGCTCACCTCCCAGGGACAATGAGCAGTTCTTC. Translation gives CASSPPRDNEQFF. This chain links TRBV18 with TRBJ2-1, with D possibly TRBD1 on 5 matching bases. In germline, CDR1 is KGHSH, CDR2 LQKENI. The germline V and J ends were trimmed by 3 bases and 5 bases, with 8 bases remaining between them. CDR3 length: 13 amino acids.